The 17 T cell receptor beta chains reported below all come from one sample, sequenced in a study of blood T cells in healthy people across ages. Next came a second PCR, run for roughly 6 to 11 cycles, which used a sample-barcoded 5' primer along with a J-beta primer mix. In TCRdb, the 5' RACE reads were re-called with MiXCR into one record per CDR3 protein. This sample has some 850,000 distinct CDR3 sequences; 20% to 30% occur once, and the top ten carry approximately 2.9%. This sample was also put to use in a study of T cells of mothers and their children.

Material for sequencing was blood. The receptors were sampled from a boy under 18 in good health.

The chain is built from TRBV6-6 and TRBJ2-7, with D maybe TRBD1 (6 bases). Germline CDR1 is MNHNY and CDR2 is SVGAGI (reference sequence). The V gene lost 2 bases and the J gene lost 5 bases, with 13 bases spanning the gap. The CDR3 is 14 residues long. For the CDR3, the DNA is TGTGCCAGCAGTTACAGGGGGTCTCAGAACGAGCAGTACTTC. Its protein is CASSYRGSQNEQYF.

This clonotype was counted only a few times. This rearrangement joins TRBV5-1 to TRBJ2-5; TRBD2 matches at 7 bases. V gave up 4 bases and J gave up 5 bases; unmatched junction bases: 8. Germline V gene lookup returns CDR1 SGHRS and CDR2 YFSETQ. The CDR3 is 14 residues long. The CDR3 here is CASSREAALETQYF. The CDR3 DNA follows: TGCGCCAGCAGCCGGGAGGCAGCTCTCGAGACCCAGTACTTC.

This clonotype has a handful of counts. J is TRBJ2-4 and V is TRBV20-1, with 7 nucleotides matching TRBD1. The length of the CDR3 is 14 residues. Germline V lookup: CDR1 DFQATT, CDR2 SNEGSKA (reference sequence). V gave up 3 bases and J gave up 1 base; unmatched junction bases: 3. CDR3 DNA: TGCAGTGCTAGCCCGGGACAGGCCAAAAACATTCAGTACTTC. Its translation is CSASPGQAKNIQYF.

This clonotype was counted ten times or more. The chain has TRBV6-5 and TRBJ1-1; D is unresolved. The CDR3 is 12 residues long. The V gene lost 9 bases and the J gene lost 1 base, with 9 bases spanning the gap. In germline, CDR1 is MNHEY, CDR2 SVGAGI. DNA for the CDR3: TGTGCCAGTAAGGAGGGGAACACTGAAGCTTTCTTT. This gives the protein CASKEGNTEAFF.

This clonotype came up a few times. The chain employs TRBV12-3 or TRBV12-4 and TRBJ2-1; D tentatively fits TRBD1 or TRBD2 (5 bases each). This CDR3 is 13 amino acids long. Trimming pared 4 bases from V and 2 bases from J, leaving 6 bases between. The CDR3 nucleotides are TGTGCCAGCAGTTGGGACGCCTACAATGAGCAGTTCTTC. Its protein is CASSWDAYNEQFF.

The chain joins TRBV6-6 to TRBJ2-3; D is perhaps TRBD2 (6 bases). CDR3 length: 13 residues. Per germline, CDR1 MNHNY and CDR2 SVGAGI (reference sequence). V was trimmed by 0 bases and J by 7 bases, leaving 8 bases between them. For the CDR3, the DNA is TGTGCCAGCAGTTACTCTGGGGGGAATACGCAGTATTTT. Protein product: CASSYSGGNTQYF.

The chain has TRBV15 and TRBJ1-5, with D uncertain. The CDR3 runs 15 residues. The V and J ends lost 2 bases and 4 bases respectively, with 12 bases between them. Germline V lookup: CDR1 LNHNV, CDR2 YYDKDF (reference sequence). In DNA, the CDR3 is TGTGCCACCAGCAGAAAGGCGGCGGGGAATCAGCCCCAGCATTTT. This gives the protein CATSRKAAGNQPQHF.

The CDR3 region is CASTEWQGSYEQYF. The CDR3 coding sequence is TGTGCCAGCACCGAGTGGCAGGGTTCCTACGAGCAGTACTTC. The V call is TRBV2, the J call TRBJ2-5; D is possibly TRBD1 (5 bases). The better agreement between TRBJ2-7 and the DNA end casts doubt on the J call. CDR3 size: 14 residues. Germline assignment: CDR1 SNHLY and CDR2 FYNNEI.

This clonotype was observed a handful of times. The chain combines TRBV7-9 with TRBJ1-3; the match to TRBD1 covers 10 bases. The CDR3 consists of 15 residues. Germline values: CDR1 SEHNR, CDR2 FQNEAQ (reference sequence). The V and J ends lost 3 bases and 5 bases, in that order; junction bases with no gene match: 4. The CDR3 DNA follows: TGTGCCAGCAGCTTTGGACAGGGGGGGAGAAACACCATATATTTT. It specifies CASSFGQGGRNTIYF.

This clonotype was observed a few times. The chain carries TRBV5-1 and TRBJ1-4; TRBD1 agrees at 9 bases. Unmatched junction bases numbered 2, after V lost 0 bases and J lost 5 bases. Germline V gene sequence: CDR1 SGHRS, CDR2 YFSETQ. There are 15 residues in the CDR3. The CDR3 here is CASSLEGQGNEKLFF. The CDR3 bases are TGCGCCAGCAGCTTGGAGGGACAGGGAAATGAAAAACTGTTTTTT.

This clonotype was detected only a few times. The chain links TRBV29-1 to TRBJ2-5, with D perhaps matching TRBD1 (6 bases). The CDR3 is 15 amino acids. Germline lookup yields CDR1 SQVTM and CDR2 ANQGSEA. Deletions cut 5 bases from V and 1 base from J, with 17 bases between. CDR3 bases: TGCAGCGTTTTTGTGGTGGGGGCCCCCCAAGAGACCCAGTACTTC. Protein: CSVFVVGAPQETQYF.

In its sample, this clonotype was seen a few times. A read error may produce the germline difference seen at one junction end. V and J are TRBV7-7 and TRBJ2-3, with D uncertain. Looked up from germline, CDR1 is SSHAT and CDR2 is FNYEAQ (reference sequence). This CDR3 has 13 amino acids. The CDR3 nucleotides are TGTGCTAGCAGCTTGAGTTCACAGAATACGCAGTATTTT. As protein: CASSLSSQNTQYF.

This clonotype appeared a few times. CDR3 DNA sequence: TGCGCCAGCAGCTGGAAAAGGGGACAGGATTTTTCTACAGCCAAAAACATTCAGTACTTC. Protein: CASSWKRGQDFSTAKNIQYF. This chain uses TRBV5-1 with TRBJ2-4; TRBD1 agrees at 8 bases. Germline V gene sequence: CDR1 SGHRS, CDR2 YFSETQ. This CDR3 is 20 amino acids long. The V and J ends lost 3 bases and 0 bases, in that order; junction bases with no gene match: 17.

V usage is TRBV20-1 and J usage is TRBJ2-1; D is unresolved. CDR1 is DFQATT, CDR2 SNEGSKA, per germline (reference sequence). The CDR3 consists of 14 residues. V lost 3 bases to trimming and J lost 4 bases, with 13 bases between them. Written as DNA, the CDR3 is TGCAGTGCTAGTTACCGAAGCGCGTACAATGAGCAGTTCTTC. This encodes CSASYRSAYNEQFF.

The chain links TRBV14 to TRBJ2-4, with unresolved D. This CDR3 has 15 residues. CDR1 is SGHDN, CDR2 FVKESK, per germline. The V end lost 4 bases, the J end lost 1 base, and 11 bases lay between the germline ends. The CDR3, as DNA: TGTGCCAGCAGCCCCTCTGGGTTTGCCAAAAACATTCAGTACTTC. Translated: CASSPSGFAKNIQYF.

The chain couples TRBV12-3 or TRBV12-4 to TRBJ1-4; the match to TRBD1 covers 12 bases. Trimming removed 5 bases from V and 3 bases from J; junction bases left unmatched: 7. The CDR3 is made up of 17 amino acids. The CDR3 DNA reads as TGTGCCAGCAGTGCCGGGACAGGGGGCGCAGCTAATGAAAAACTGTTTTTT. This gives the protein CASSAGTGGAANEKLFF.

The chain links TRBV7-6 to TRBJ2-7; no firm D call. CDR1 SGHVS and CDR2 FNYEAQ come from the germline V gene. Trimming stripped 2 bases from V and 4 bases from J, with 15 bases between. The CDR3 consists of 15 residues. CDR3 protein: CASSLTPQVWYEQYF. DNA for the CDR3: TGTGCCAGCAGCTTAACCCCGCAGGTTTGGTACGAGCAGTACTTC.